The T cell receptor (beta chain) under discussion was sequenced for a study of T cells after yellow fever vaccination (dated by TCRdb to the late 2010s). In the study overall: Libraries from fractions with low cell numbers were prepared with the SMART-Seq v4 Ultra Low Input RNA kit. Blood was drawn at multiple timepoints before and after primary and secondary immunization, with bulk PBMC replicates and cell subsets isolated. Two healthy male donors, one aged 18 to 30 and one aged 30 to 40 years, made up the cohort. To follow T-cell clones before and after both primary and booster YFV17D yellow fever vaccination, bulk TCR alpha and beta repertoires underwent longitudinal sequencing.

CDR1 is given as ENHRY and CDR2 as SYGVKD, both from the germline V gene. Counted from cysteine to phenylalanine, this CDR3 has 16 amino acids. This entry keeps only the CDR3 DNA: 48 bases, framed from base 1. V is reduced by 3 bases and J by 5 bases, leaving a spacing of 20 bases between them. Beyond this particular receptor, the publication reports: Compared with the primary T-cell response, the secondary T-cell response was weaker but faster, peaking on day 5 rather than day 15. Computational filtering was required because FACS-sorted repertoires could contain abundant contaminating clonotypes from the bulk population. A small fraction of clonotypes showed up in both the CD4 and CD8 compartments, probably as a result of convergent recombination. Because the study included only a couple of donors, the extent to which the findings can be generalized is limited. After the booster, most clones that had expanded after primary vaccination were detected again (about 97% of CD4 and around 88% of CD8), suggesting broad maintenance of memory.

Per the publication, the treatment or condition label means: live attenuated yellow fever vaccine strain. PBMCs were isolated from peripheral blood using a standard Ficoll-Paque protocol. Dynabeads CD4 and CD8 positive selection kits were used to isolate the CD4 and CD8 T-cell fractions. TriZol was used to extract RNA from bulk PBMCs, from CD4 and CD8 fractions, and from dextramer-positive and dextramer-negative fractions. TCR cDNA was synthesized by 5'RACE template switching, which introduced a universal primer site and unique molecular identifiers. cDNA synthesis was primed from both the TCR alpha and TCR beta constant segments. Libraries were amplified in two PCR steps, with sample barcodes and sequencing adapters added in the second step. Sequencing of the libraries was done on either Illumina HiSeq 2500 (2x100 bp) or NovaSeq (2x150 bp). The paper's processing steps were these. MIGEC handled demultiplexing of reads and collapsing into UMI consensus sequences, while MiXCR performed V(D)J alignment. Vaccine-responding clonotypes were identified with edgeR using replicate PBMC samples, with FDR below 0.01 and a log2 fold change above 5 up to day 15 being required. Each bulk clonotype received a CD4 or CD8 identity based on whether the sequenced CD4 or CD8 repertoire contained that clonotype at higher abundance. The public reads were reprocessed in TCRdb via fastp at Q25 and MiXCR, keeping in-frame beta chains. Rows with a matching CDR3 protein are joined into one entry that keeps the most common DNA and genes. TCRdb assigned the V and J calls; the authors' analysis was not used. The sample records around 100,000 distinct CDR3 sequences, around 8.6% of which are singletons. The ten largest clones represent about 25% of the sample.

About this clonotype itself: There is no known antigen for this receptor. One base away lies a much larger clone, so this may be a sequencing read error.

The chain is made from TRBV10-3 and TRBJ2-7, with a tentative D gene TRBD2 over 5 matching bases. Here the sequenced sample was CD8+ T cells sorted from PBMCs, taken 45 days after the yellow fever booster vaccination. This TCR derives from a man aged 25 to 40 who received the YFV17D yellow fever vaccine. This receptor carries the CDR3 CAISEQPVLGRNEQYF. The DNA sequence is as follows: TGTGCCATCAGTGAACAGCCGGTACTAGGTAGGAACGAGCAGTACTTC.